A single sample is the source of the 24 T cell receptor beta chains below, sequenced in a study of CD8 T cells in Susac syndrome (dated by TCRdb to the late 2010s). The protocol used for the library was the immunoSEQ multiplex PCR assay. RNA was extracted using the RNeasy kit, and roughly 0.45 to 1 ug of the RNA was reverse transcribed with random hexamers. TCRdb cleaned the public reads at Q25 with fastp, built clones with MiXCR and kept in-frame beta chains. Duplicate CDR3 protein sequences are folded into a single record with the most common DNA and genes. For this sample there are 100,000 to 150,000 distinct CDR3 sequences; roughly 93% appear just once. The ten largest account for roughly 0.3% of the sample. The sample was CD8+ T cells from PBMCs. These receptors all come from a human donor with multiple sclerosis.

The chain is built from TRBV10-3 and TRBJ2-3; 8 nucleotides align to TRBD1. The CDR3 extends over 14 amino acids. Germline-derived CDR1 and CDR2 are ENHRY and SYGVKD. V dropped 11 bases and J dropped 5; count of bases not matched to a gene: 12. CDR3 nucleotides: TGTGCCTCCCTCCGGGACAGGTTAAGAGATACGCAGTATTTT. The encoded protein is CASLRDRLRDTQYF.

The rearrangement joins TRBV24-1 to TRBJ2-1, with TRBD1 matching over 8 bases. V shed 3 bases and J 5 bases; nucleotides not matched to a gene: 8. The CDR3 runs to 16 residues. Per the germline V gene, CDR1 is KGHDR and CDR2 is SFDVKD. The CDR3 coding sequence is TGTGCCACCAGTGATAGAAGACAGGGGAGGAACAATGAGCAGTTCTTC. Translating gives CATSDRRQGRNNEQFF.

This rearrangement joins TRBV7-2 to TRBJ1-1, with 9 bases that match TRBD1. With 5 bases clipped from V and 7 bases from J, the junction kept 5 bases outside the gene matches. CDR1 is SGHTA, CDR2 FQGNSA, per germline. The CDR3 length is 13 residues. CDR3 nucleotides: TGTGCCAGCAGCCCGGGACAGGGAAATGAAGCTTTCTTT. Translated, it gives CASSPGQGNEAFF.

This clonotype has a handful of counts. The CDR3 region has the DNA TGTGCCAGCAGCCTAGACAGGAGGGACGGCTACACCTTC. Its protein product is CASSLDRRDGYTF. The chain is built from TRBV6-1 and TRBJ1-2; tentatively, D is TRBD1 (6 bases). Germline V gene sequence: CDR1 MNHNS, CDR2 SASEGT. The CDR3 sequence is 13 residues long. Trimming cost V 6 bases and J 8 bases, with 16 bases left between them.

This clonotype occurred once. The rearrangement links TRBV4-1 to TRBJ2-5; the D is unclear. There are 14 residues in the CDR3. From germline, CDR1 is MGHRA and CDR2 YSYEKL. V dropped 2 bases and J dropped 2 bases, with 9 bases sitting between them. CDR3 protein: CASSQLVAQETQYF. The DNA of the CDR3 is TGCGCCAGCAGCCAATTGGTAGCTCAAGAGACCCAGTACTTC.

A single count supports this clonotype. DNA of the CDR3: TGTGCCAGCAGTCCCGGGACAGCCTCTGGAAACACCATATATTTT. Amino acid sequence: CASSPGTASGNTIYF. The chain recombines TRBV27 with TRBJ1-3; 7 nucleotides align to TRBD1. J lost 0 bases, V lost 5 bases, and 4 bases had no gene match. The CDR3 has 15 residues. CDR1 MNHEY and CDR2 SMNVEV come from the germline V gene (reference sequence).

The rearrangement joins TRBV2 to TRBJ1-2; D may be TRBD1 (5 bases). CDR1 and CDR2 (germline): SNHLY, FYNNEI. The CDR3 totals 16 residues. The V and J ends lost 5 bases and 6 bases respectively, with 22 bases between them. CDR3 coding DNA: TGTGCCAGCAGTTACCAGGTGCAGTTGGGCAGGGATGGCTACACCTTC. The encoded protein is CASSYQVQLGRDGYTF.

This chain uses TRBV7-9 with TRBJ2-7, with 7 bases aligning to TRBD1. This CDR3 is 14 amino acids long. Per the germline V gene, CDR1 is SEHNR and CDR2 is FQNEAQ (reference sequence). Trimming took 6 bases from V and 0 from J; bases not matched to a gene: 5. CDR3 bases: TGTGCCAGCAGTAACAGGGGCGGCTCCTACGAGCAGTACTTC. Its translation is CASSNRGGSYEQYF. Together with reference TRBV7-9 and TRBJ2-7, the CDR3 gives the full variable domain: DTGVSQNPRHKITKRGQNVTFRCDPISEHNRLYWYRQTLGQGPEFLTYFQNEAQLEKSRLLSDRFSAERPKGSFSTLEIQRTEQGDSAMYLCASSNRGGSYEQYFGPGTRLTVT.

The chain uses TRBV4-1 and TRBJ2-3, with a weak D call TRBD1 (5 bases). V dropped 0 bases and J dropped 1 base, with 11 bases sitting between them. This CDR3 has 16 amino acids. The V gene's germline CDR1 is MGHRA and CDR2 YSYEKL. The CDR3 coding sequence is TGCGCCAGCAGCCAAGAAACAGGACACCGCACAGATACGCAGTATTTT. This encodes CASSQETGHRTDTQYF.

This clonotype was seen only once. CDR3 protein: CASGHSGYYEQYF. The CDR3 DNA sequence: TGTGCCAGCGGTCATTCGGGGTACTACGAGCAGTACTTC. J is TRBJ2-7 and V is TRBV27, with a possible D match to TRBD2 (5 bases). CDR3 length equals 13 residues. Trimming removed 8 bases at V and 3 bases at J, with 14 bases between. Germline V lookup: CDR1 MNHEY, CDR2 SMNVEV (reference sequence).

The chain combines TRBV12-3 or TRBV12-4 with TRBJ2-7; 11 nucleotides match TRBD2. J was trimmed by 2 bases and V by 8 bases; bases with no gene match: 8. The CDR3 consists of 15 residues. CDR3 in amino acids: CASSNGTSGTYEQYV. CDR3 bases: TGTGCCAGCTCAAATGGGACTAGCGGAACCTACGAGCAGTACGTC.

The CDR3 DNA reads as TGTGCCAGCAGCCCTCAAGGGGGAGGGGAGCTGTTTTTT. This sequence encodes CASSPQGGGELFF. The chain employs TRBV3-1 and TRBJ2-2; a possible D gene is TRBD1 (6 bases). The V end was cut by 4 bases, the J end by 8 bases, with 11 bases between. This CDR3 is built from 13 residues. The germline gives CDR1 LGHDT, CDR2 YNNKEL (reference sequence). The complete variable domain, with remaining parts taken from reference TRBV3-1 and TRBJ2-2, reads DTAVSQTPKYLVTQMGNDKSIKCEQNLGHDTMYWYKQDSKKFLKIMFSYNNKELIINETVPNRFSPKSPDKAHLNLHINSLELGDSAVYFCASSPQGGGELFFGEGSRLTVL.

The chain is built from TRBV9 and TRBJ2-5; 8 nucleotides agree with TRBD2. V trimming: 0 bases; J trimming: 1 base; junction bases outside the gene matches: 5. Germline CDR1 is SGDLS and CDR2 is YYNGEE. CDR3 length: 16 amino acids. The CDR3 DNA is TGTGCCAGCAGCGTAGGAACGGGGGGGCCCCAAGAGACCCAGTACTTC. It codes for CASSVGTGGPQETQYF. The variable domain in full, with the rest retrieved from reference TRBV9 and TRBJ2-5, is DSGVTQTPKHLITATGQRVTLRCSPRSGDLSVYWYQQSLDQGLQFLIQYYNGEERAKGNILERFSAQQFPDLHSELNLSSLELGDSALYFCASSVGTGGPQETQYFGPGTRLLVL.

A single count supports this clonotype. The J gene is TRBJ2-5, the V gene TRBV5-1; D is possibly TRBD1 (6 bases). Germline lookup yields CDR1 SGHRS and CDR2 YFSETQ. V was trimmed by 4 bases and J by 2 bases, leaving 9 bases between them. The CDR3 loop spans 13 amino acids. CDR3 coding DNA: TGCGCCAGCAGCGCCGGGACACAAGAGACCCAGTACTTC. It translates to CASSAGTQETQYF.

V and J are TRBV5-1 and TRBJ1-5; weak D call: TRBD1 (6 bases). Per germline, CDR1 SGHRS and CDR2 YFSETQ. Between the trimmed V and J ends, which lost 0 bases and 6 bases, there was a span of 10 bases. The CDR3 runs to 14 residues. For the CDR3, the DNA is TGCGCCAGCAGCTTGGAACAGGGTGGTCAGCCCCAGCATTTT. Protein product: CASSLEQGGQPQHF.

The chain employs TRBV2 and TRBJ2-7; 15 bases are a match to TRBD2. Germline assignment: CDR1 SNHLY and CDR2 FYNNEI. V was clipped by 5 bases and J by 0 bases; unmatched bases: 11. The CDR3 length is 19 residues. CDR3 residues: CASSYRGLAGGRFSYEQYV. DNA for the CDR3: TGTGCCAGCAGTTACCGCGGACTAGCGGGAGGGCGTTTCTCCTACGAGCAGTACGTC.

CDR3 sequence: CASSPTGGAYEQYF. The CDR3 region has the DNA TGTGCCAGCAGCCCGACAGGGGGTGCCTACGAGCAGTACTTC. The chain joins TRBV7-6 to TRBJ2-7, with 9 positions matching TRBD1. The CDR3 length is 14 residues. Germline V gene lookup returns CDR1 SGHVS and CDR2 FNYEAQ. With V trimmed by 5 bases and J by 2 bases, 4 bases remained unmatched.

The rearrangement links TRBV29-1 to TRBJ1-2, with D uncertain. The CDR3 extends over 11 amino acids. Germline V gene sequence: CDR1 SQVTM, CDR2 ANQGSEA. V was shortened by 1 base and J by 7 bases, with 7 bases between the two germline ends. DNA for the CDR3: TGCAGCGTTGAAGCCCGGCGTGGCTACACCTTC. Its protein product is CSVEARRGYTF.

This rearrangement joins TRBV24-1 to TRBJ2-7; TRBD2 matches 7 bases. Per the germline V gene, CDR1 is KGHDR and CDR2 is SFDVKD. J lost 4 bases, V lost 12 bases, and 2 bases had no gene match. The CDR3 runs 10 residues. This CDR3 reads CAPGGYEQYV. CDR3 sequence (DNA): TGTGCCCCGGGAGGTTACGAGCAGTACGTC.

The chain uses TRBV6-6 and TRBJ1-2; D unclear. Between the trimmed V and J ends, which lost 5 bases and 7 bases, there was a span of 11 bases. Germline V gene lookup returns CDR1 MNHNY and CDR2 SVGAGI (reference sequence). CDR3 length: 12 amino acids. As DNA, the CDR3 is TGTGCCAGCAGTCCGTCGAGCCGTGGCTACACCTTC. It encodes CASSPSSRGYTF.

The chain is built from TRBV7-9 and TRBJ1-2, with 9 bases that match TRBD1. The germline CDR1 and CDR2 sequences are SEHNR and FQNEAQ (reference sequence). Trimming at V came to 4 bases and at J to 8 bases, leaving 5 bases not matched to a gene. The CDR3 length is 13 residues. This CDR3 reads CASSYGTGFGYTF. In DNA, the CDR3 is TGTGCCAGCAGCTACGGGACAGGGTTCGGCTACACCTTC. Full variable domain (outside the CDR3, taken from reference TRBV7-9 and TRBJ1-2): DTGVSQNPRHKITKRGQNVTFRCDPISEHNRLYWYRQTLGQGPEFLTYFQNEAQLEKSRLLSDRFSAERPKGSFSTLEIQRTEQGDSAMYLCASSYGTGFGYTFGSGTRLTVV.

The CDR3 DNA sequence: TGTGCCACCAGGGAGGGGGGGAGCAATCAGCCCCAGCATTTT. Amino acids: CATREGGSNQPQHF. The chain joins TRBV24-1 to TRBJ1-5, with a tentative D call TRBD1 (6 bases). V lost 7 bases and J 1 base, leaving 10 bases between the germline ends. The CDR3 covers 14 residues. Germline V lookup: CDR1 KGHDR, CDR2 SFDVKD.

The V gene is TRBV23-1, the J gene TRBJ1-1; 7 nucleotides line up with TRBD1. TRBV23-1 carries the ORF label, with uncertain function. V dropped 2 bases and J dropped 1; count of bases not matched to a gene: 1. The CDR3 is made up of 14 amino acids. CDR3 sequence: CASSQGTANTEAFF. The CDR3, as DNA: TGCGCCAGCAGTCAAGGGACAGCGAACACTGAAGCTTTCTTT.

The rearrangement links TRBV14 to TRBJ2-1; 10 bases map to TRBD1. CDR1 SGHDN and CDR2 FVKESK come from the germline V gene. The CDR3 has 14 residues. After removal of 1 base from V and 9 bases from J, the junction contained 3 bases not matched to a gene. CDR3 sequence: CASSQGGTGVEQFF. The CDR3 DNA sequence: TGTGCCAGCAGCCAAGGCGGGACAGGGGTTGAGCAGTTCTTC.